This TCR beta chain was obtained from a study of identical twins. Study-level results: Less excess twin sharing appeared in beta out-of-frame sequences.

This clonotype was observed a handful of times. Its matching antigen is unknown. TCRdb reanalysed the 5' RACE reads using MiXCR and keeps one entry per CDR3 protein. The data show about 490,000 distinct CDR3 sequences, 12% to 15% seen once. This CDR3 has 14 residues. Germline V gene lookup returns CDR1 DFQATT and CDR2 SNEGSKA (reference sequence). The germline V and J ends were trimmed by 5 bases and 8 bases, with 21 bases remaining between them. Another study also made use of these data, one on yellow fever vaccine responses in identical twins.

Sequenced: CD4+ T cells sorted from blood. V usage is TRBV20-1 and J usage is TRBJ1-1, with TRBD1 as a possible D gene (5 bases). This receptor was taken from a woman younger than 30 in good health. The CDR3 nucleotides read TGCAGTGCTCCCGTTACGGGGGGGATCGCGGAAGCTTTCTTT. Amino acid sequence: CSAPVTGGIAEAFF.